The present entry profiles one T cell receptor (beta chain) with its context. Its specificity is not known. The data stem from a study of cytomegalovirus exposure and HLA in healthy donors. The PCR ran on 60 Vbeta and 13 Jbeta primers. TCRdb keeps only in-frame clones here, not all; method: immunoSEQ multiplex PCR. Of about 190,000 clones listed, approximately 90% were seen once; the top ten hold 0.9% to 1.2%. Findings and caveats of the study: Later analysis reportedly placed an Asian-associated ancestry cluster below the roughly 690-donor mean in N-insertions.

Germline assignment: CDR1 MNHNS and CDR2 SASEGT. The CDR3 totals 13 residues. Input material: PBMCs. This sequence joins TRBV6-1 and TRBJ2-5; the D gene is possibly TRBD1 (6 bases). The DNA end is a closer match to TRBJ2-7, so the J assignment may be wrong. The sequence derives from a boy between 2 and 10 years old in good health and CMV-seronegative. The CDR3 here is CASSPGQSYEQYF. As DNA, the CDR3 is TGTGCCAGCAGTCCTGGACAGTCCTACGAGCAGTACTTC.